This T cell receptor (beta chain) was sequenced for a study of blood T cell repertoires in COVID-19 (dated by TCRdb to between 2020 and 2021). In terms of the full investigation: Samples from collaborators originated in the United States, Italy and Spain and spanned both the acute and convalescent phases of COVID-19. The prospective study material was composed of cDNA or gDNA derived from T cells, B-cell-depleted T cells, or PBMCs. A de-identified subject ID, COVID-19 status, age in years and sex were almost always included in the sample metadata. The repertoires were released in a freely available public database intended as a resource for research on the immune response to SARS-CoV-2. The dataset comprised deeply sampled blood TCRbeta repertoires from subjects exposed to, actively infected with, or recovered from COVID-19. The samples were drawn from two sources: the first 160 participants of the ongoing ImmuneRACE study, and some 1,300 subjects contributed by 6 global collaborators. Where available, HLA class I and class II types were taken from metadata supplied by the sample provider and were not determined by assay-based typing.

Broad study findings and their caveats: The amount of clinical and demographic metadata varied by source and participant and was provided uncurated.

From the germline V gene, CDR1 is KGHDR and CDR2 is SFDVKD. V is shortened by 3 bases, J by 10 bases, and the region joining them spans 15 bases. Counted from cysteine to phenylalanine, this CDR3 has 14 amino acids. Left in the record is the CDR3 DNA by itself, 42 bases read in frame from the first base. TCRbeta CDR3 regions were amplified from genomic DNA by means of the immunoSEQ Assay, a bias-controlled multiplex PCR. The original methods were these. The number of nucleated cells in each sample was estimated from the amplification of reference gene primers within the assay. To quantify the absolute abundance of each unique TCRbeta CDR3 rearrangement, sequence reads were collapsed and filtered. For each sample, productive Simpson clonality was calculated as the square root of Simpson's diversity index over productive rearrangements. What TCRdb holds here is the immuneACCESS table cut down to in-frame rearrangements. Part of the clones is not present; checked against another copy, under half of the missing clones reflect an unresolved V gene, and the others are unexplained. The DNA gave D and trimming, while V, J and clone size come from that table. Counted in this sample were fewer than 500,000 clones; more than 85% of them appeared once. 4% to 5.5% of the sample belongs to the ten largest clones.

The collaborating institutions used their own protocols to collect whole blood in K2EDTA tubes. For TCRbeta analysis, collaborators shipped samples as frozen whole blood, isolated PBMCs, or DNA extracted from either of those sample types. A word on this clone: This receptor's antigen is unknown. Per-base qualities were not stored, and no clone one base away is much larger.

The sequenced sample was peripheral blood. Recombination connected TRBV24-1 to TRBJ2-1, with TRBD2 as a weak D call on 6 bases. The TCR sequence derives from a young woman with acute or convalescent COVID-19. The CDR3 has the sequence CATSDPRGLREQFF. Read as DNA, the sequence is TGTGCCACCAGTGATCCCCGGGGGTTACGCGAGCAGTTCTTC.